This T cell receptor (beta chain) was recorded in a study of blood T cell repertoires in COVID-19. At the level of the study: Collection of acute and convalescent COVID-19 samples took place in the United States, Italy and Spain. PBMCs, B-cell-depleted T cells, or T cells provided the cDNA or gDNA that made up the material.

Per the germline V gene, CDR1 is MNHNS and CDR2 is SASEGT. The CDR3 has 16 amino acids. The germline V and J ends were trimmed by 2 bases and 5 bases, with 15 bases remaining between them. This clone appeared many times. As originally analysed: Amplification from reference gene primers served as the basis for estimated nucleated cell counts. Libraries were prepared by immunoSEQ multiplex PCR; TCRdb keeps only in-frame clonotypes and omits some of them. The D gene and trimming were derived from the DNA, and the V and J assignments and clone size from that table. The sample consists of about 200,000 clones, around three quarters of them appearing once.

The genes are TRBV6-1 and TRBJ2-2; D is perhaps TRBD1 (8 bases). Source material: peripheral blood. The origin of this receptor is a woman aged 70 to 79 with acute or convalescent COVID-19. The CDR3 DNA follows: TGTGCCAGCAGTGAAACTGGACAGGGAGGGACCGGGGAGCTGTTTTTT. Amino acids: CASSETGQGGTGELFF.